The 30 T cell receptor beta chains reported below all come from one sample, sequenced in a study of T cells expressing NK-cell markers. Reprocessing the 5' RACE reads, TCRdb reports a single entry for every CDR3 protein and omits DNA. The data show 200,000 to 300,000 distinct CDR3 sequences, and the top ten clones hold around 4.3%. The sample comprised blood T cells: a sorted CD56 or NKG2C T cell subset, CD4+ or CD8+ T cells, or bulk PBMC T cells (not recorded which). The receptors here all came from a woman between 18 and 69 years old in good health.

V gene TRBV7-2 combines with J gene TRBJ2-5; the TRBD2 assignment by TCRdb is unverifiable without DNA. The CDR3 runs to 16 residues. Germline lookup yields CDR1 SGHTA and CDR2 FQGNSA. The CDR3 loop reads CASSLGASGSEETQYF.

This chain links TRBV5-4 with TRBJ1-3. The CDR3 runs to 13 residues. CDR1 is SGHNT, CDR2 YYREEE, per germline (reference sequence). This chain's CDR3 is CASSWDSGNTIYF.

The chain has TRBV13 and TRBJ2-1; TCRdb names TRBD2, which stays unverified in the absence of DNA. CDR1 and CDR2 (germline): PRHDT, FYEKMQ (reference sequence). This CDR3 is built from 12 residues. This chain's CDR3 is CASSTTSGEQFF.

This chain joins TRBV7-2 and TRBJ2-5. Germline V CDR1 and CDR2: SGHTA, FQGNSA. The CDR3 runs to 13 residues. The CDR3 spells CASSLGFGETQYF.

The chain uses TRBV2 and TRBJ2-3; TCRdb outputs TRBD1, but without DNA this stays unchecked. This CDR3 comprises 16 residues. Per the germline V gene, CDR1 is SNHLY and CDR2 is FYNNEI. The CDR3 sequence: CASSRGGLTSTDTQYF.

This chain joins TRBV6-2 or TRBV6-3 and TRBJ2-6. Germline V lookup: CDR1 MNHEY, CDR2 SVGEGT. This CDR3 contains 13 residues. This CDR3 reads CASRPSGANVLTF.

The J gene is TRBJ2-1, the V gene TRBV6-1; TCRdb indicates TRBD2, and absent DNA this call remains unverified. This CDR3 has 18 residues. Germline loops: CDR1 MNHNS, CDR2 SASEGT. CDR3: CASTLTRTSGTSLAEQFF.

The rearrangement links TRBV18 to TRBJ2-1; TCRdb lists TRBD2, though no DNA is available to test this call. The germline gives CDR1 KGHSH, CDR2 LQKENI. The length of the CDR3 is 15 residues. The CDR3: CASSPPGTQESEQFF.

The V and J genes are TRBV20-1 and TRBJ1-2; TCRdb designates TRBD1, a call that cannot be tested without DNA. This CDR3 spans 12 amino acids. Germline V CDR1 and CDR2: DFQATT, SNEGSKA (reference sequence). CDR3 amino acids: CSAGAANYGYTF.

This chain connects TRBV6-1 to TRBJ2-4; TCRdb reports TRBD2, a call that lacks DNA to check it against. Germline lookup yields CDR1 MNHNS and CDR2 SASEGT. The CDR3 length is 17 residues. Here the CDR3 reads CASSAGPASLTKNIQYF.

The V and J genes are TRBV6-5 and TRBJ2-7; TCRdb reports TRBD1, a call that lacks DNA to check it against. The germline gives CDR1 MNHEY, CDR2 SVGAGI. This CDR3 contains 14 residues. The CDR3 loop reads CASSYRGQGFEQYF.

The V call is TRBV7-8, the J call TRBJ2-3; TCRdb's D call, TRBD2, is unchecked because there is no DNA. This CDR3 contains 18 residues. Germline-derived CDR1 and CDR2 are SGHVS and FQNEAQ. The CDR3 sequence is CASRHLGRAGGSTDTQYF.

This chain connects TRBV7-2 to TRBJ1-1; TCRdb calls TRBD1, which cannot be checked without DNA. The CDR3 consists of 15 residues. Looked up from germline, CDR1 is SGHTA and CDR2 is FQGNSA. CDR3 protein: CASSFTGTSSTEAFF. The whole variable domain, filled in from reference TRBV7-2 and TRBJ1-1, reads GAGVSQSPSNKVTEKGKDVELRCDPISGHTALYWYRQSLGQGLEFLIYFQGNSAPDKSGLPSDRFSAERTGGSVSTLTIQRTQQEDSAVYLCASSFTGTSSTEAFFGQGTRLTVV.

The J gene is TRBJ2-3, the V gene TRBV9; the D call from TCRdb, TRBD2, cannot be confirmed without DNA. The CDR3 has 15 residues. Germline assignment: CDR1 SGDLS and CDR2 YYNGEE. CDR3 in amino acids: CASRPLGDLTDTQYF.

V and J are TRBV3-1 and TRBJ1-5; checking the TCRdb D call of TRBD1 is not possible without DNA. Germline CDR1 is LGHDT and CDR2 is YNNKEL (reference sequence). CDR3 length: 13 amino acids. CDR3 in amino acids: CASSQVRQGLLHF.

The rearrangement joins TRBV10-3 to TRBJ1-5. This CDR3 has 15 residues. Germline assignment: CDR1 ENHRY and CDR2 SYGVKD. The CDR3 loop is CAISATQDGNQPQHF.

The V call is TRBV19, the J call TRBJ1-2; TCRdb gives TRBD1 as the D gene, but with no DNA this cannot be confirmed. This CDR3 spans 12 amino acids. Looked up from germline, CDR1 is LNHDA and CDR2 is SQIVND (reference sequence). Here the CDR3 reads CASRDRVLGYTF.

The genes are TRBV2 and TRBJ2-5; TCRdb gives TRBD2 as the D gene, but with no DNA this cannot be confirmed. The CDR3 has 15 residues. Germline CDR1 reads SNHLY; CDR2 reads FYNNEI. The CDR3 reads CASSRHELPSETQYF. Looking up the rest from reference TRBV2 and TRBJ2-5 gives the full variable domain: EPEVTQTPSHQVTQMGQEVILRCVPISNHLYFYWYRQILGQKVEFLVSFYNNEISEKSEIFDDQFSVERPDGSNFTLKIRSTKLEDSAMYFCASSRHELPSETQYFGPGTRLLVL.

The chain has TRBV2 and TRBJ1-6; TCRdb's D call of TRBD1 is untestable without DNA. Germline CDR1 is SNHLY and CDR2 is FYNNEI. This CDR3 is built from 15 residues. CDR3: CASSEESGRGSPLHF.

The gene calls are TRBV5-1 and TRBJ2-5; TCRdb outputs TRBD1, but without DNA this stays unchecked. Germline V gene data show CDR1 as SGHRS and CDR2 as YFSETQ. The CDR3 runs to 13 residues. The CDR3 region is CASSPRDKETQYF. Using reference TRBV5-1 and TRBJ2-5 for the parts outside the CDR3, the full variable domain is KAGVTQTPRYLIKTRGQQVTLSCSPISGHRSVSWYQQTPGQGLQFLFEYFSETQRNKGNFPGRFSGRQFSNSRSEMNVSTLELGDSALYLCASSPRDKETQYFGPGTRLLVL.

V usage is TRBV20-1 and J usage is TRBJ2-1; TCRdb names TRBD1, which stays unverified in the absence of DNA. The CDR3 runs to 12 residues. Germline-derived CDR1 and CDR2 are DFQATT and SNEGSKA (reference sequence). The CDR3 reads CSAQTTGDEQFF.

The gene calls are TRBV12-3 or TRBV12-4 and TRBJ2-1; TCRdb reports TRBD1, a call that lacks DNA to check it against. CDR3 length: 16 residues. CDR3 protein: CASSPGWDRETNEQFF.

The chain is built from TRBV20-1 and TRBJ2-7. CDR3 length: 13 amino acids. Per the germline V gene, CDR1 is DFQATT and CDR2 is SNEGSKA (reference sequence). Here the CDR3 reads CSASEASLGEQYF.

V gene TRBV10-3 combines with J gene TRBJ2-7; TCRdb reports TRBD2, a call that lacks DNA to check it against. The CDR3 runs 14 residues. Germline CDR1 reads ENHRY; CDR2 reads SYGVKD. CDR3 loop: CAARTSGDRYEQYF.

The chain links TRBV12-3 or TRBV12-4 to TRBJ1-2; TCRdb designates TRBD1, a call that cannot be tested without DNA. The CDR3 totals 14 residues. The CDR3 here is CASSPGQSNYGYTF.

The V and J genes are TRBV20-1 and TRBJ2-4; TCRdb's assignment of TRBD2 cannot be checked, as there is no DNA. The CDR3 runs 14 residues. CDR1 is DFQATT and CDR2 is SNEGSKA in the germline V gene (reference sequence). The CDR3 loop is CSARTSGSVNIQYF.

The chain carries TRBV11-2 and TRBJ2-3; with no DNA, the TCRdb D assignment of TRBD1 cannot be verified. CDR1 is SGHAT, CDR2 FQNNGV, per germline. The CDR3 spans 15 residues. This CDR3 is CASRGRVYSTDTQYF.

The chain joins TRBV7-2 to TRBJ1-5; lacking DNA, the TRBD1 call made by TCRdb goes unchecked. The CDR3 is made up of 15 amino acids. Germline V CDR1 and CDR2: SGHTA, FQGNSA. CDR3 sequence reads: CASSPDRVGNQPQHF.

The V and J genes are TRBV29-1 and TRBJ2-5; TCRdb returns TRBD1, unconfirmable since there is no DNA. The length of the CDR3 is 16 residues. Per germline, CDR1 SQVTM and CDR2 ANQGSEA. CDR3 amino acids: CSVSRFLDRSSETQYF.

CDR3 sequence: CSASRDRGYEQYF. This chain joins TRBV20-1 and TRBJ2-7; TCRdb proposes TRBD1, but this gene call is untestable without DNA. CDR1 and CDR2 from the germline V gene are DFQATT and SNEGSKA (reference sequence). The CDR3 has 13 residues.